The 31 T cell receptor beta chains below come from one sample, sequenced in a study of molecular identifiers for immune sequencing clone quantification. TCRdb redid the calling of the PCR reads with MiXCR, one entry per CDR3 protein. This table has more than 250,000 distinct CDR3 sequences, 20% to 25% appearing once. The sample comprised naive CD8+ T cells from blood, with Jurkat cell RNA spiked in. Documented subset: FACS-sorted CD8+CD4-CCR7+CD45RA+ naive T cells. The receptors were gathered from a human donor in good health. Some libraries in this study had Jurkat cell RNA spiked in.

For this clonotype: This clone may be a read error of a much larger clone one base away. The chain combines TRBV9 with TRBJ2-7; possible D gene TRBD2, 5 bases. Germline V CDR1 and CDR2: SGDLS, YYNGEE. The CDR3 runs to 14 residues. The chain's CDR3 is CAGSVEGSSYEQYF. The CDR3 coding sequence is TGTGCCGGCAGCGTTGAGGGAAGCTCCTACGAGCAGTACTTC.

The table lists this clonotype with a few counts. This chain joins TRBV7-9 and TRBJ2-7; TRBD1 agrees at 9 bases. From germline, CDR1 is SEHNR and CDR2 FQNEAQ (reference sequence). The CDR3 runs 15 residues. With 5 bases clipped from V and 3 bases from J, the junction kept 8 bases outside the gene matches. The CDR3 here is CASSVVGTGFYEQYF. As DNA, the CDR3 is TGTGCCAGCAGCGTAGTCGGGACAGGGTTCTACGAGCAGTACTTC.

The table lists this clonotype with a few counts. Given a much more abundant clone one base away, this may be a read error. This chain connects TRBV6-6 to TRBJ2-2; TRBD1 or TRBD2 may be the D gene (5 bases each). The germline gives CDR1 MNHNY, CDR2 SVGAGI (reference sequence). V was clipped by 4 bases and J by 1 base, with 13 bases between them. This CDR3 spans 16 amino acids. CDR3 amino acids: CASSSRDPGNTGELFF. The CDR3 nucleotides read TGTGCCAGCAGTTCCCGGGACCCAGGGAACACCGGGGAGCTGTTTTTT.

A word on this clonotype: A much larger clone is a single base away; this may be a read error. The chain recombines TRBV4-3 with TRBJ1-3; no clear D gene. Trimming removed 0 bases from V and 0 bases from J, with 9 bases in between. The CDR3 covers 16 residues. Germline lookup yields CDR1 LGHNA and CDR2 YSLEER. The CDR3 sequence is CASSQDRRSSGNTIYF. The CDR3 region has the DNA TGCGCCAGCAGCCAAGACAGACGGAGCTCTGGAAACACCATATATTTT.

The rearrangement links TRBV5-4 to TRBJ2-2; the match to TRBD1 covers 7 bases. The germline V gene has CDR1 SGHNT and CDR2 YYREEE (reference sequence). The CDR3 is made up of 14 amino acids. V shed 4 bases and J 5 bases; nucleotides not matched to a gene: 5. The CDR3 here is CASSADRVTGELFF. The CDR3 DNA reads TGTGCCAGCAGCGCTGACAGGGTAACCGGGGAGCTGTTTTTT.

Only a few counts were recorded for this clonotype. This chain connects TRBV7-9 to TRBJ2-3, with D tentatively TRBD2 (6 bases). V lost 3 bases to trimming and J lost 3 bases, with 13 bases between them. Germline V lookup: CDR1 SEHNR, CDR2 FQNEAQ (reference sequence). The length of the CDR3 is 15 residues. CDR3 residues: CASSFRDGGTDTQYF. The CDR3 DNA reads as TGTGCCAGCAGCTTCCGGGACGGGGGAACAGATACGCAGTATTTT.

In its sample, this clonotype was seen many times. The chain has TRBV9 and TRBJ1-5; D remains unclear. V gave up 1 base and J gave up 4 bases, with 15 bases separating them. The germline gives CDR1 SGDLS, CDR2 YYNGEE. This CDR3 comprises 16 residues. In DNA, the CDR3 is TGTGCCAGCAGCGTAAGGCAGCCTGGCGGGAATCAGCCCCAGCATTTT. Protein product: CASSVRQPGGNQPQHF.

V gene TRBV27 combines with J gene TRBJ1-5, with D hard to call. From germline, CDR1 is MNHEY and CDR2 SMNVEV (reference sequence). Trimming removed 0 bases at V and 3 bases at J, with 9 bases between. The CDR3 is 15 residues long. CDR3 coding DNA: TGTGCCAGCAGTTTATCGGAGGGAACCAATCAGCCCCAGCATTTT. This gives the protein CASSLSEGTNQPQHF.

The chain is built from TRBV7-2 and TRBJ1-4; the match to TRBD1 covers 10 bases. The germline CDR1 and CDR2 sequences are SGHTA and FQGNSA. CDR3 length: 16 amino acids. Trimming cost V 2 bases and J 6 bases; bases outside gene matches: 6. In DNA, the CDR3 is TGTGCCAGCAGCTTAATGCGGACAGGGGGGGATGAAAAACTGTTTTTT. This codes for CASSLMRTGGDEKLFF.

With respect to this clonotype: The junction departs from germline at one end; a sequencing error may be responsible. V is TRBV29-1 and J is TRBJ2-1, with D unclear. The length of the CDR3 is 14 residues. The germline gives CDR1 SQVTM, CDR2 ANQGSEA. The DNA for the CDR3 is TGCAGCGTTGAAGACGTAACCAAGTGGGGTGAGCGGTTCTTC. As protein: CSVEDVTKWGERFF.

V usage is TRBV7-8 and J usage is TRBJ2-3, with 8 bases aligning to TRBD2. Germline values: CDR1 SGHVS, CDR2 FQNEAQ. The CDR3 loop spans 14 amino acids. J lost 6 bases, V lost 0 bases, and 2 bases had no gene match. In nucleotides, the CDR3 is TGTGCCAGCAGCTTAGCTATAGCGGGGGATACGCAGTATTTT. It yields the protein CASSLAIAGDTQYF.

The DNA of the CDR3 is TGTGCCAGCAGCCCCCGGGGGGGGGCGGTCACAGATACGCAGTATTTT. This codes for CASSPRGGAVTDTQYF. The chain recombines TRBV3-1 with TRBJ2-3; 8 bases match TRBD2. The length of the CDR3 is 16 residues. Germline assignment: CDR1 LGHDT and CDR2 YNNKEL (reference sequence). Losses at the gene ends were 4 bases for V and 2 bases for J; bases not matched to a gene: 8.

There are a few counts of this clonotype. This CDR3 reads CSARHIANYGYTF. Here the CDR3 DNA reads TGCAGTGCTAGACACATAGCTAACTATGGCTACACCTTC. The chain combines TRBV20-1 with TRBJ1-2; D gene unclear. With 2 bases removed from V and 0 bases from J, the gap between germline ends came to 7 bases. This CDR3 contains 13 residues. Germline V lookup: CDR1 DFQATT, CDR2 SNEGSKA (reference sequence).

This clonotype was picked up many times. The gene calls are TRBV11-2 and TRBJ1-5; TRBD1 is a possible D gene (5 bases). The CDR3 contains 14 residues. Germline CDR1 SGHAT, CDR2 FQNNGV. The V end was cut by 3 bases, the J end by 0 bases, with 6 bases between. The CDR3 is CASSFDSSNQPQHF. DNA for the CDR3: TGTGCCAGCAGCTTTGACAGTAGCAATCAGCCCCAGCATTTT.

A word on this clonotype: This may stem from a read error, because a much larger clone lies one nucleotide away. The chain carries TRBV12-3 or TRBV12-4 and TRBJ1-1; unclear D gene. The CDR3 length is 12 residues. Trimming took off 4 bases at V and 2 bases at J, with 5 bases between the two ends. The CDR3 protein is CASSCTNTEAFF. The CDR3 coding sequence is TGTGCCAGCAGTTGCACTAACACTGAAGCTTTCTTT.

This chain connects TRBV7-9 to TRBJ2-7; 10 nucleotides align to TRBD2. The germline CDR1 and CDR2 sequences are SEHNR and FQNEAQ (reference sequence). The V segment lost 4 bases and the J segment 3 bases; nucleotides outside the gene matches: 6. The CDR3 covers 15 residues. CDR3 in DNA: TGTGCCAGCAGCTGGGCCCCTAGCGGGGGCTACGAGCAGTACTTC. Translating it yields CASSWAPSGGYEQYF.

This clonotype showed up just a few times. In this CDR3 the conserved last residue, phenylalanine or tryptophan, is missing, so a read error is likely. The chain joins TRBV2 to TRBJ1-4, with TRBD1 matching over 7 bases. Germline V gene lookup returns CDR1 SNHLY and CDR2 FYNNEI. Germline trimming cut 3 bases from V and 8 bases from J; bases unmatched to any gene: 6. This CDR3 comprises 14 residues. The CDR3 coding sequence is TGTGCCAGCAGTGATCCAGGGGGAAGAGAAAAACTGTTTTCT. This translates into CASSDPGGREKLFS.

The CDR3 coding sequence is TGTGCCAGCAGCCAAGATCCGGACCAGCAAGAGACCCAGTACTTC. It encodes CASSQDPDQQETQYF. This chain uses TRBV4-2 with TRBJ2-5; D call uncertain. V was shortened by 0 bases and J by 2 bases, with 10 bases between the two germline ends. CDR1 is LGHNA and CDR2 is YNFKEQ in the germline V gene. This CDR3 is built from 15 residues.

The chain combines TRBV20-1 with TRBJ1-1; D not certain. Trimming removed 2 bases from V and 0 bases from J, with 16 bases in between. The length of the CDR3 is 16 residues. Germline V gene data show CDR1 as DFQATT and CDR2 as SNEGSKA (reference sequence). CDR3 residues: CSARPATVYMNTEAFF. The CDR3 coding sequence is TGCAGTGCTAGACCAGCTACAGTATACATGAACACTGAAGCTTTCTTT.

Worth noting for this clonotype: A much larger clone lies a single base off, so this may be a read error. The rearrangement joins TRBV27 to TRBJ1-5; the D gene is possibly TRBD1 (5 bases). The CDR3 is 14 residues long. Germline lookup yields CDR1 MNHEY and CDR2 SMNVEV (reference sequence). The CDR3 DNA reads TGTGCCAGCAGTTTACAGGGTGGCAATCAGCCCCGGCATTTT. Its translation is CASSLQGGNQPRHF.

This sequence joins TRBV10-3 and TRBJ1-5, with unresolved D. Germline V gives CDR1 ENHRY, CDR2 SYGVKD. The ends were cut back, 10 bases at V and 3 bases at J, with 16 bases in the middle. The CDR3 spans 14 residues. Here the CDR3 DNA reads TGTGCCACCGGAATCCTGGAGAACAATCAGCCCCAGCATTTT. As protein: CATGILENNQPQHF.

This clonotype turned up a few times. The chain links TRBV27 to TRBJ1-6; D gene unclear. Trimming left V 3 bases short and J 3 bases short, with 3 bases between. The CDR3 runs 13 residues. Germline V gene sequence: CDR1 MNHEY, CDR2 SMNVEV (reference sequence). The CDR3 DNA is TGTGCCAGCAGTTTTGGCTATAATTCACCCCTCCACTTT. Translation: CASSFGYNSPLHF.

With respect to this clonotype: A much bigger clone sits one base away, suggesting this may be a read error. The rearrangement links TRBV7-9 to TRBJ2-5, with TRBD2 matching over 10 bases. The V gene's germline CDR1 is SEHNR and CDR2 FQNEAQ (reference sequence). The CDR3 is 16 amino acids. CDR3: CAGSLVGTSVQETQYF. The CDR3 nucleotides read TGTGCCGGCAGCTTAGTGGGGACTAGCGTCCAAGAGACCCAGTACTTC.

This clonotype was detected many times. The chain combines TRBV7-6 with TRBJ2-7; the D gene could be TRBD1 or TRBD2 (5 bases each). CDR3 size: 16 residues. Trimming left V 5 bases short and J 1 base short, with 18 bases between. Germline-derived CDR1 and CDR2 are SGHVS and FNYEAQ. As DNA, the CDR3 is TGTGCCAGCAGCCCAGGGCCCGGGACCCTATCCTACGAGCAGTACTTC. Protein: CASSPGPGTLSYEQYF.

This chain connects TRBV6-2 or TRBV6-3 to TRBJ2-3; 9 bases line up with TRBD2. V shed 0 bases and J 2 bases; nucleotides not matched to a gene: 6. Per germline, CDR1 MNHEY and CDR2 SVGEGT. CDR3 length: 17 residues. The CDR3 nucleotides read TGTGCCAGCAGTTACTCGAGGCTAGCGGGGAACACAGATACGCAGTATTTT. Translated: CASSYSRLAGNTDTQYF.

This clonotype showed up many times. The chain joins TRBV9 to TRBJ2-2, with D possibly TRBD2 on 6 matching bases. Trimming cost V 0 bases and J 7 bases, with 13 bases left between them. The CDR3 contains 15 residues. Germline V CDR1 and CDR2: SGDLS, YYNGEE. CDR3 DNA sequence: TGTGCCAGCAGCGTAGGGTCAACTAGCATCGGGGAGCTGTTTTTT. Translating gives CASSVGSTSIGELFF.

The rearrangement joins TRBV7-9 to TRBJ2-5; no reliable D call. Trimming removed 5 bases from V and 0 bases from J, with 13 bases in between. The CDR3 has 15 amino acids. Germline assignment: CDR1 SEHNR and CDR2 FQNEAQ (reference sequence). The CDR3 protein is CASSKVTEYQETQYF. Written as DNA, the CDR3 is TGTGCCAGCAGCAAAGTGACGGAGTACCAAGAGACCCAGTACTTC.

At least ten counts were recorded for this clonotype. The chain joins TRBV28 to TRBJ2-1; 8 bases fit TRBD2. Trimming removed 6 bases from V and 8 bases from J; junction bases left unmatched: 15. CDR1 MDHEN and CDR2 SYDVKM come from the germline V gene. The CDR3 loop spans 16 amino acids. In DNA, the CDR3 is TGTGCCAGCAGCTCTAGCGGGTACTCCCTAGTGGATGAGCAGTTCTTC. Translated, it gives CASSSSGYSLVDEQFF. Full variable domain (remainder filled in from reference TRBV28 and TRBJ2-1): DVKVTQSSRYLVKRTGEKVFLECVQDMDHENMFWYRQDPGLGLRLIYFSYDVKMKEKGDIPEGYSVSREKKERFSLILESASTNQTSMYLCASSSSGYSLVDEQFFGPGTRLTVL.

There are many counts of this clonotype. The chain carries TRBV27 and TRBJ2-7; no definite D call. The germline V gene encodes CDR1 MNHEY and CDR2 SMNVEV (reference sequence). V gave up 4 bases and J gave up 3 bases, with 13 bases separating them. This CDR3 is built from 14 residues. The CDR3 protein is CASSSLSSYYEQYF. In nucleotides, the CDR3 is TGTGCCAGCAGTTCCCTCTCTTCTTACTACGAGCAGTACTTC.

The chain joins TRBV7-6 to TRBJ2-3; D call uncertain. CDR1 and CDR2 from the germline V gene are SGHVS and FNYEAQ. V lost 1 base and J lost 4, with 21 bases in between. The CDR3 extends over 18 amino acids. DNA for the CDR3: TGTGCCAGCAGCTTAGAAACTGCGGACCCACGGATGGCAGATACGCAGTATTTT. It codes for CASSLETADPRMADTQYF.

This clonotype was found a few times. V is TRBV7-6 and J is TRBJ2-1, with 13 bases fitting TRBD2. Per the germline V gene, CDR1 is SGHVS and CDR2 is FNYEAQ. CDR3 length equals 16 residues. After removal of 5 bases from V and 4 bases from J, the junction contained 5 bases not matched to a gene. As DNA, the CDR3 is TGTGCCAGCAGCGGAGGGACTAGCGGGGAATACAATGAGCAGTTCTTC. It is translated as CASSGGTSGEYNEQFF.